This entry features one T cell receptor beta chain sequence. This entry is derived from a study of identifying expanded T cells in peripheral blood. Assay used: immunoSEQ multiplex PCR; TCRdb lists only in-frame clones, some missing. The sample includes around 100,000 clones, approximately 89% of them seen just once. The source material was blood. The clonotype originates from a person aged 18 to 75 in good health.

The CDR3 spells CASSYSKFEGGTEAFF. The CDR3 bases are TGTGCCAGCAGTTACTCGAAGTTTGAGGGTGGCACTGAAGCTTTCTTT. The genes are TRBV6-6 and TRBJ1-1; D not resolved. The V end was cut by 0 bases, the J end by 4 bases, with 15 bases between. The CDR3 contains 16 residues. CDR1 MNHNY and CDR2 SVGAGI come from the germline V gene (reference sequence).